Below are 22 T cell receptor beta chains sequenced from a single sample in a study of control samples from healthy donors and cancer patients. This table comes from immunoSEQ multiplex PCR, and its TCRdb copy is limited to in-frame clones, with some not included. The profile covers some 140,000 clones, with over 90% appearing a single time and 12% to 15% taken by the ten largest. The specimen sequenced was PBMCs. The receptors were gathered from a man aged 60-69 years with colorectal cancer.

The CDR3 is CASSSALDGNYGYTF. The DNA for the CDR3 is TGCGCCAGCAGCTCGGCCCTGGACGGGAACTATGGCTACACCTTC. This chain uses TRBV5-1 with TRBJ1-2, with D unclear. Germline CDR1 reads SGHRS; CDR2 reads YFSETQ. The CDR3 has 15 amino acids. Trimming shortened V by 3 bases and J by 2 bases, and 14 bases separated the two germline ends.

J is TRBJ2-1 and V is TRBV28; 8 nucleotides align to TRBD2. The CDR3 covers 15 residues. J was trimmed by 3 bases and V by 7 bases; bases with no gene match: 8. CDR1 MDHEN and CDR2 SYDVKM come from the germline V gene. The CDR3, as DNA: TGTGCCAGCACGTCAAGCGGGGGCCTCTACAATGAGCAGTTCTTC. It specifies CASTSSGGLYNEQFF.

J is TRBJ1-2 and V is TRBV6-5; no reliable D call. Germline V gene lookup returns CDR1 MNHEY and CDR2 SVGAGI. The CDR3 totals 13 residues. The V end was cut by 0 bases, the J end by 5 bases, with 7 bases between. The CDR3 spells CASSYSIKYGYTF. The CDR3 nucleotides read TGTGCCAGCAGTTACTCGATCAAGTATGGCTACACCTTC.

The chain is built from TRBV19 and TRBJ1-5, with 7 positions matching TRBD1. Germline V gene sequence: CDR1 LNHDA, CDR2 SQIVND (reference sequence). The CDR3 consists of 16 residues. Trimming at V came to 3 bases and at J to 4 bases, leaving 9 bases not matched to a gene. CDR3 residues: CASSMSGTAVNQPQHF. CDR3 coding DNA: TGTGCCAGTAGTATGAGCGGGACAGCCGTTAATCAGCCCCAGCATTTT. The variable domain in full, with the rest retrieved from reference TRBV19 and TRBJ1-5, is DGGITQSPKYLFRKEGQNVTLSCEQNLNHDAMYWYRQDPGQGLRLIYYSQIVNDFQKGDIAEGYSVSREKKESFPLTVTSAQKNPTAFYLCASSMSGTAVNQPQHFGDGTRLSIL.

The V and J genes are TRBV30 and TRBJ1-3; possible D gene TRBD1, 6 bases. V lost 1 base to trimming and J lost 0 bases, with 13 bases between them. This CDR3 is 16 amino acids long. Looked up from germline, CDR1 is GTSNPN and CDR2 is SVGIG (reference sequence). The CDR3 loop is CAWSGGQRFSGNTIYF. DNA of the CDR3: TGTGCCTGGAGTGGTGGACAGCGTTTCTCTGGAAACACCATATATTTT.

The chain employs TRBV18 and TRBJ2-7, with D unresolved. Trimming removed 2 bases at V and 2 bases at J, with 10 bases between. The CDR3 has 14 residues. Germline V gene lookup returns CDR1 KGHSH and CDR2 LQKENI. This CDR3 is CASSPYPGTYEQYF. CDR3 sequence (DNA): TGTGCCAGCTCACCATACCCCGGAACCTACGAGCAGTACTTC.

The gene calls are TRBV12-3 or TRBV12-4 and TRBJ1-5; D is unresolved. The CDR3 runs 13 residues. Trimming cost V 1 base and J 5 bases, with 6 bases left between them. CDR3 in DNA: TGTGCCAGCAGTTTAGACGGGTATCAGCCCCAGCATTTT. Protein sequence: CASSLDGYQPQHF.

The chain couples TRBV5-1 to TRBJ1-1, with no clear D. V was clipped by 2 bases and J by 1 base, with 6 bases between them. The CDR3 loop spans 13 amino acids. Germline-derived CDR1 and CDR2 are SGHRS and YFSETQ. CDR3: CASSFSPNTEAFF. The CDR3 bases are TGCGCCAGCAGCTTTTCCCCGAACACTGAAGCTTTCTTT. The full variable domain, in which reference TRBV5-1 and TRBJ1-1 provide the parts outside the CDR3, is KAGVTQTPRYLIKTRGQQVTLSCSPISGHRSVSWYQQTPGQGLQFLFEYFSETQRNKGNFPGRFSGRQFSNSRSEMNVSTLELGDSALYLCASSFSPNTEAFFGQGTRLTVV.

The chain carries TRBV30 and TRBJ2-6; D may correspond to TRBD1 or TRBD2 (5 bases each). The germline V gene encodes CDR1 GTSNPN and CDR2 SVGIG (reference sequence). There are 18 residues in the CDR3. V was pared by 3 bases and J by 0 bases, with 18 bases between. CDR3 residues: CAWRGPTAITSGANVLTF. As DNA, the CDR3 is TGTGCCTGGAGGGGACCGACAGCTATTACCTCTGGGGCCAACGTCCTGACTTTC.

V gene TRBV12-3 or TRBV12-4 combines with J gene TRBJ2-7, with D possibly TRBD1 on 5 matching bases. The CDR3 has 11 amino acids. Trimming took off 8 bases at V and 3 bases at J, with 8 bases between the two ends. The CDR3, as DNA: TGTGCCAGCGGTAGGGGCTACGAGCAGTACTTC. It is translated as CASGRGYEQYF.

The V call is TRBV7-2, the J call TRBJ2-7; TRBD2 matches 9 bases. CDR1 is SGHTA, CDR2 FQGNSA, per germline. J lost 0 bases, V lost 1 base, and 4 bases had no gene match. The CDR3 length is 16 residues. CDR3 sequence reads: CASSLGLAGLSYEQYF. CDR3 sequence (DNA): TGTGCCAGCAGCTTAGGGCTAGCGGGGCTCTCCTACGAGCAGTACTTC.

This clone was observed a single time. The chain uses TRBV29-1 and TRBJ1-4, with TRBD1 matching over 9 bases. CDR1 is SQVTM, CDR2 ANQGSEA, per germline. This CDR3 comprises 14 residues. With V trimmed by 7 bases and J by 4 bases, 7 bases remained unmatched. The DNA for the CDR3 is TGCAGCGCCGGGACAGGGACTTATAATGAAAAACTGTTTTTT. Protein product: CSAGTGTYNEKLFF.

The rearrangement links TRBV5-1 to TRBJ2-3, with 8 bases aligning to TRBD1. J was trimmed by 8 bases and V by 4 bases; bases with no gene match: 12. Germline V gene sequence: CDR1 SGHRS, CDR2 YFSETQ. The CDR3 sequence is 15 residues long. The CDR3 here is CASSHPDRDLITQYF. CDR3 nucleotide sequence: TGCGCCAGCAGCCACCCGGACAGGGACCTCATTACGCAGTATTTT.

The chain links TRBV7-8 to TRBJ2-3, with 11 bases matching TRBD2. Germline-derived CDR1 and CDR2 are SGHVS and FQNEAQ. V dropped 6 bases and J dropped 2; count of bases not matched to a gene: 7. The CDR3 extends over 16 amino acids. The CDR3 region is CASRSGTSGITDTQYF. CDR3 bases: TGTGCCAGCAGGTCCGGGACTAGCGGTATCACAGATACGCAGTATTTT.

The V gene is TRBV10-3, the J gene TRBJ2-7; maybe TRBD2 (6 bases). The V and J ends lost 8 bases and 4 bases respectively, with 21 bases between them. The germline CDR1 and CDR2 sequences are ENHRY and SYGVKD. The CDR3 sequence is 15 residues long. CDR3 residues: CAIQEVMEGGYEQYF. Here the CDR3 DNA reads TGTGCCATCCAAGAAGTCATGGAGGGCGGGTACGAGCAGTACTTC.

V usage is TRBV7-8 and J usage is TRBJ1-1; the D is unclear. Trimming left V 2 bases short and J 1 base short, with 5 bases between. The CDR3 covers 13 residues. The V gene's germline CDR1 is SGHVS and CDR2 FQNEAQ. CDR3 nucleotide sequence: TGTGCCAGCAGCTTATCGCAGAACACTGAAGCTTTCTTT. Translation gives CASSLSQNTEAFF.

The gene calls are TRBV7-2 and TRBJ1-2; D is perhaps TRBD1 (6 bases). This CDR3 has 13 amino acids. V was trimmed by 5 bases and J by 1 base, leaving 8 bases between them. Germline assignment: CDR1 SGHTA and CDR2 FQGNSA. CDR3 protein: CASSRGGNYGYTF. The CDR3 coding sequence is TGTGCCAGCAGCCGAGGGGGTAACTATGGCTACACCTTC.

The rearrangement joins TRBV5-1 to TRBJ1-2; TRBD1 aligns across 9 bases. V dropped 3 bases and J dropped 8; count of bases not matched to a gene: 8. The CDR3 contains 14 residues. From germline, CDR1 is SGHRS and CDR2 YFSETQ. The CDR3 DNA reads TGCGCCAGCAGCTCGACAGGGGGATCGTGGGGCTACACCTTC. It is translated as CASSSTGGSWGYTF.

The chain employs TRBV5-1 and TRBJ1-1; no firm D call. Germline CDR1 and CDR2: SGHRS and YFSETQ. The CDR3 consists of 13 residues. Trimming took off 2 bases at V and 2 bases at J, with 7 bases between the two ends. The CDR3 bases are TGCGCCAGCAGCTTCGCAGATAACACTGAAGCTTTCTTT. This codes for CASSFADNTEAFF.

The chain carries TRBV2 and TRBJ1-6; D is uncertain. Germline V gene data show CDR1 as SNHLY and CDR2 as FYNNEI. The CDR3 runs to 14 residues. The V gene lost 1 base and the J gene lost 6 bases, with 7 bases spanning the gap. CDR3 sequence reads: CASSEGRTNSPLHF. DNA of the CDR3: TGTGCCAGCAGTGAAGGTCGGACTAATTCACCCCTCCACTTT. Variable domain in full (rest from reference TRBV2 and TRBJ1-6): EPEVTQTPSHQVTQMGQEVILRCVPISNHLYFYWYRQILGQKVEFLVSFYNNEISEKSEIFDDQFSVERPDGSNFTLKIRSTKLEDSAMYFCASSEGRTNSPLHFGNGTRLTVT.

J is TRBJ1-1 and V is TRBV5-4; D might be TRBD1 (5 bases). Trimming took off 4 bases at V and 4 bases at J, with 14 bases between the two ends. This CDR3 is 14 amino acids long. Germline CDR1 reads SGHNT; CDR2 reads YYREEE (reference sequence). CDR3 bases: TGTGCCAGCAGCCAACAAGGGCAGGGCACTGAAGCTTTCTTT. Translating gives CASSQQGQGTEAFF.

CDR3 region: CASTTSNYGYTF. The DNA of the CDR3 is TGTGCCAGCACGACTTCCAACTATGGCTACACCTTC. The rearrangement uses TRBV2 and TRBJ1-2; D is unclear. The CDR3 has 12 amino acids. V lost 7 bases to trimming and J lost 2 bases, with 8 bases between them. The germline V gene has CDR1 SNHLY and CDR2 FYNNEI.